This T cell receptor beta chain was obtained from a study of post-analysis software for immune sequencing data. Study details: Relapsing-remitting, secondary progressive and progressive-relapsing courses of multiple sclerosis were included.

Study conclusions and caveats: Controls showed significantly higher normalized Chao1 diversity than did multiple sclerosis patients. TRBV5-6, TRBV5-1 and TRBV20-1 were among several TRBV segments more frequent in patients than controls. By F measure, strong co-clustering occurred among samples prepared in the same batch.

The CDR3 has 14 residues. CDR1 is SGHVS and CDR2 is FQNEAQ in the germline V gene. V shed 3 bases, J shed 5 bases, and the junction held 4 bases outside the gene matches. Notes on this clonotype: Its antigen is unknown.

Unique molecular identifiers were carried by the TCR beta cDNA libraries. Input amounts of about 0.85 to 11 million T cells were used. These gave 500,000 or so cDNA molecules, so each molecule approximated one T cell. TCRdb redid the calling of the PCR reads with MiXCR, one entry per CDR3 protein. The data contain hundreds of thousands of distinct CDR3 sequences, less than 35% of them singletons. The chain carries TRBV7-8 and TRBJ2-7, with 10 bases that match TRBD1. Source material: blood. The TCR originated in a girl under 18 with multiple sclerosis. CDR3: CASSLWTGGNEQYF. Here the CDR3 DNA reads TGTGCCAGCAGCTTGTGGACAGGGGGGAACGAGCAGTACTTC.